A single sample gave rise to the 23 T cell receptor beta chains below, sequenced in a study of control samples from healthy donors and cancer patients. Sequenced by immunoSEQ multiplex PCR; TCRdb stores in-frame clones only, minus some. This table has 140,000 to 150,000 clones, more than 85% appearing once. The sample was blood. Receptors originate from a man aged 18 to 29 in good health.

The gene calls are TRBV7-8 and TRBJ2-1, with 9 bases lining up with TRBD1. The V gene's germline CDR1 is SGHVS and CDR2 FQNEAQ. The CDR3 covers 16 residues. With 0 bases clipped from V and 7 bases from J, the junction kept 7 bases outside the gene matches. This chain's CDR3 is CASSLADGTGRNEQFF. CDR3 DNA sequence: TGTGCCAGCAGCTTAGCAGATGGGACAGGGAGAAATGAGCAGTTCTTC. Looking up the rest from reference TRBV7-8 and TRBJ2-1 gives the full variable domain: GAGVSQSPRYKVAKRGQDVALRCDPISGHVSLFWYQQALGQGPEFLTYFQNEAQLDKSGLPSDRFFAERPEGSVSTLKIQRTQQEDSAVYLCASSLADGTGRNEQFFGPGTRLTVL.

This chain connects TRBV28 to TRBJ2-5; 9 positions match TRBD1. CDR1 MDHEN and CDR2 SYDVKM come from the germline V gene. The CDR3 covers 15 residues. J was trimmed by 0 bases and V by 5 bases; bases with no gene match: 4. CDR3 region: CASSLGQGHQETQYF. In DNA, the CDR3 is TGTGCCAGCAGTCTTGGACAGGGGCACCAAGAGACCCAGTACTTC.

This chain uses TRBV4-1 with TRBJ2-3; TRBD2 aligns across 12 bases. The J segment lost 0 bases and the V segment lost 0 bases, leaving 4 bases of the junction unmatched. The CDR3 has 18 residues. Germline lookup yields CDR1 MGHRA and CDR2 YSYEKL. CDR3 nucleotides: TGCGCCAGCAGCCAAGATTCTAGCGGGAGGGGTAGCACAGATACGCAGTATTTT. This sequence encodes CASSQDSSGRGSTDTQYF.

This chain links TRBV21-1 with TRBJ2-4; the D call TRBD1 from the table was never checked on the DNA. TRBV21-1 is tagged as a pseudogene. The CDR3 covers 11 residues. The CDR3 sequence is CASPRPNIQYF. Here the CDR3 DNA reads TGTGCCAGCCCCAGGCCTAACATTCAGTACTTC.

This chain joins TRBV24-1 and TRBJ1-5; D not certain. The CDR3 has 14 amino acids. Trimming left V 3 bases short and J 3 bases short, with 8 bases between. Germline loops: CDR1 KGHDR, CDR2 SFDVKD. The CDR3 DNA sequence: TGTGCCACCAGTGATATAGACAACAATCAGCCCCAGCATTTT. This encodes CATSDIDNNQPQHF.

The rearrangement joins TRBV4-3 to TRBJ2-2, with a possible D match to TRBD2 (5 bases). This CDR3 spans 14 amino acids. Germline V CDR1 and CDR2: LGHNA, YSLEER. V was shortened by 4 bases and J by 17 bases, with 23 bases between the two germline ends. CDR3 DNA sequence: TGCGCCAGCAGCCCCCGAGCTGGACTCGATGAATATTTTTTT. Protein product: CASSPRAGLDEYFF.

This chain joins TRBV6-2 or TRBV6-3 and TRBJ2-7; 7 bases line up with TRBD2. Germline V gene sequence: CDR1 MNHEY, CDR2 SVGEGT. The CDR3 contains 14 residues. Germline trimming cut 2 bases from V and 7 bases from J; bases unmatched to any gene: 8. DNA of the CDR3: TGTGCCAGCAGTTACCCGTGGGCCGGGGGGGAGCAGTACTTC. Its translation is CASSYPWAGGEQYF.

This clone is a singleton in its sample. CDR3 DNA sequence: TGCGCCAGCGGACCCCGCGGTAGCGGGGGGAGCTACGAGCAGTACTTC. This translates into CASGPRGSGGSYEQYF. The chain joins TRBV10-2 to TRBJ2-7, with TRBD2 identical over 10 bases. Trimming removed 8 bases from V and 3 bases from J; junction bases left unmatched: 13. CDR1 is WSHSY, CDR2 SAAADI, per germline. The CDR3 spans 16 residues.

CDR3 DNA: TGTGCCACCAGTGTCGGGTACAATGAGCAGTTCTTC. The encoded protein is CATSVGYNEQFF. V usage is TRBV24-1 and J usage is TRBJ2-1; D is unclear. The CDR3 contains 12 residues. The germline V gene encodes CDR1 KGHDR and CDR2 SFDVKD. The V and J ends lost 5 bases and 4 bases respectively, with 5 bases between them.

This clone was recorded only once. V usage is TRBV12-3 or TRBV12-4 and J usage is TRBJ2-1; 8 bases are a match to TRBD2. V dropped 5 bases and J dropped 8; count of bases not matched to a gene: 2. The CDR3 spans 12 residues. The CDR3 sequence: CASSRAGDEQFF. The CDR3 DNA reads as TGTGCCAGCAGTAGAGCGGGAGATGAGCAGTTCTTC.

The V gene is TRBV24-1, the J gene TRBJ1-5; a weak D match, TRBD1 (5 bases). Germline CDR1 and CDR2: KGHDR and SFDVKD. The V and J ends lost 9 bases and 2 bases respectively, with 13 bases between them. CDR3 length: 14 residues. The CDR3 here is CATAGRGGNQPQHF. The CDR3, as DNA: TGTGCCACCGCGGGGAGGGGAGGCAATCAGCCCCAGCATTTT.

The genes are TRBV5-1 and TRBJ1-4; D not resolved. The CDR3 length is 14 residues. Germline V gives CDR1 SGHRS, CDR2 YFSETQ. Trimming shortened V by 4 bases and J by 4 bases, and 11 bases separated the two germline ends. This CDR3 is CASSPGELNEKLFF. As DNA, the CDR3 is TGCGCCAGCAGCCCGGGCGAACTTAATGAAAAACTGTTTTTT.

The chain carries TRBV10-3 and TRBJ2-7; D call uncertain. Deletions cut 3 bases from V and 2 bases from J, with 8 bases between. CDR3 length: 13 amino acids. Per the germline V gene, CDR1 is ENHRY and CDR2 is SYGVKD. Written as DNA, the CDR3 is TGTGCCATCAGTGAAGGCACCACCTACGAGCAGTACTTC. Translating it yields CAISEGTTYEQYF.

J is TRBJ1-2 and V is TRBV6-5; D unresolved. CDR3 length equals 14 residues. Trimming pared 5 bases from V and 0 bases from J, leaving 10 bases between. Germline V gene lookup returns CDR1 MNHEY and CDR2 SVGAGI. The CDR3 DNA follows: TGTGCCAGCAGTACCCACCGGGCTAACTATGGCTACACCTTC. Translation: CASSTHRANYGYTF.

The chain carries TRBV5-6 and TRBJ1-5; 9 bases agree with TRBD1. The CDR3 is made up of 18 amino acids. J was trimmed by 0 bases and V by 2 bases; bases with no gene match: 9. Germline V CDR1 and CDR2: SGHDT, YYEEEE. As DNA, the CDR3 is TGTGCCAGCAGCTTTTACCGGGACAGGGAATATAGCAATCAGCCCCAGCATTTT. Amino acids: CASSFYRDREYSNQPQHF. Filled out from reference TRBV5-6 and TRBJ1-5, the complete variable domain reads DAGVTQSPTHLIKTRGQQVTLRCSPKSGHDTVSWYQQALGQGPQFIFQYYEEEERQRGNFPDRFSGHQFPNYSSELNVNALLLGDSALYLCASSFYRDREYSNQPQHFGDGTRLSIL.

The chain couples TRBV6-5 to TRBJ1-1; D possibly corresponds to TRBD1 (6 bases). V lost 7 bases, J lost 4 bases, and 16 bases lay in between. This CDR3 spans 14 amino acids. From germline, CDR1 is MNHEY and CDR2 SVGAGI. The CDR3 spells CASTREGGRTEAFF. DNA for the CDR3: TGTGCCAGCACCCGCGAGGGGGGGCGCACTGAAGCTTTCTTT.

CDR3 in DNA: TGTGCCAGTAGTGGGGGAGACAGGGGAAAACTGTTTTTT. It yields the protein CASSGGDRGKLFF. V usage is TRBV19 and J usage is TRBJ1-4, with 8 bases aligning to TRBD1. V shed 5 bases, J shed 10 bases, and the junction held 6 bases outside the gene matches. This CDR3 has 13 amino acids. Germline V gene data show CDR1 as LNHDA and CDR2 as SQIVND (reference sequence).

The rearrangement uses TRBV3-1 (or the pseudogene TRBV3-2) and TRBJ2-7; weak D call: TRBD2 (6 bases). Germline-derived CDR1 and CDR2 are LGHDT and YNNKEL (reference sequence). The germline V and J ends were trimmed by 1 base and 6 bases, with 13 bases remaining between them. The CDR3 loop spans 14 amino acids. In DNA form, the CDR3 reads TGTGCCAGCAGCCAAGCGTCGAGGAGGGGCGAGCAGTACTTC. Its translation is CASSQASRRGEQYF.

The rearrangement uses TRBV19 and TRBJ1-5; D is possibly TRBD1 (5 bases). This CDR3 is 16 amino acids long. Germline V gene data show CDR1 as LNHDA and CDR2 as SQIVND (reference sequence). The V end was cut by 8 bases, the J end by 3 bases, with 20 bases between. CDR3 nucleotides: TGTGCCAGTTCCATGGGGACTGCCATATCCAATCAGCCCCAGCATTTT. It yields the protein CASSMGTAISNQPQHF.

This chain links TRBV2 with TRBJ2-7; D is possibly TRBD2 (5 bases). CDR3 length: 15 amino acids. V was shortened by 8 bases and J by 0 bases, with 17 bases between the two germline ends. Germline CDR1 SNHLY, CDR2 FYNNEI. The CDR3 here is CASRVWGENSYEQYF. The CDR3 DNA reads TGTGCCAGCCGGGTGTGGGGAGAAAACTCCTACGAGCAGTACTTC.

This clone was counted a single time. The rearrangement links TRBV10-3 to TRBJ2-7; TRBD1 agrees at 9 bases. The CDR3 has 15 amino acids. J was trimmed by 2 bases and V by 0 bases; bases with no gene match: 2. CDR1 is ENHRY, CDR2 SYGVKD, per germline. CDR3 loop: CAISESDRGPYEQYF. CDR3 DNA: TGTGCCATCAGTGAGTCGGACAGGGGCCCCTACGAGCAGTACTTC.

The chain carries TRBV6-5 and TRBJ1-1; a possible D gene is TRBD1 (6 bases). The CDR3 covers 13 residues. V dropped 2 bases and J dropped 6 bases, with 10 bases sitting between them. Germline V gives CDR1 MNHEY, CDR2 SVGAGI. CDR3 protein: CASSYQGWAEAFF. CDR3 bases: TGTGCCAGCAGTTACCAGGGGTGGGCTGAAGCTTTCTTT.

V gene TRBV7-8 combines with J gene TRBJ1-5; tentative D call: TRBD1 (5 bases). The germline V gene encodes CDR1 SGHVS and CDR2 FQNEAQ. This CDR3 region has 15 residues. V lost 2 bases, J lost 7 bases, and 15 bases lay in between. CDR3 region: CASSLRQSGGQPQHF. CDR3 DNA sequence: TGTGCCAGCAGCTTAAGGCAGTCGGGGGGACAGCCCCAGCATTTT.